This record concerns one T cell receptor (beta chain) sequence. This clonotype was detected only a few times. What this receptor recognizes is not known. Qualities for individual bases were not recorded, and no much larger clone is one base off. This record comes from a study of identical twins (dated by TCRdb to between 2015 and 2016). About the full investigation: To test whether fetal clonotypes persist, this study deep-sequenced TCR alpha and beta repertoires from monozygotic twins, from unrelated adults of various ages, and from cord blood. To rule out contamination, the twin experiments were replicated at different times with different library preparation protocols.

Libraries were built with 5' RACE. The run used an Illumina HiSeq 2000. Template switching added a universal primer binding site, and the final cDNA carried a unique molecular identifier that allowed TCR cDNA molecules to be counted accurately. Specific primers in the conserved constant-segment region were used to synthesize first-strand cDNA for the TCR alpha and beta chains. Each cDNA library was double barcoded, with a SMART-Mk sample barcode plus Illumina barcodes, to control for contamination. TruSeq adapter sequences and Illumina sample barcodes were added in two successive PCR steps. The Illumina HiSeq platform was used with custom primers to sequence TCR alpha and beta cDNA libraries. Turning to the authors' computational methods: MiGEC was used to process raw reads and extract unique molecular identifiers, and MiXCR was used to find CDR3 positions. For each individual, recombination models were inferred using an EM algorithm with the repgenHMM and IGoR tools. The tcR package in R was used for shared clonotype analysis, with sharing normalized by the product of cloneset sizes. To study raw recombination free of thymic and clonal selection effects, out-of-frame nonproductive sequences were analyzed. TCRdb reran the public reads through fastp at Q25 and MiXCR, keeping productive beta chains. When rows share a CDR3 protein, they turn into one entry using the most common DNA and genes. The V and J calls were determined by TCRdb, not by the authors. For this sample the table gives 260,000 or so distinct CDR3 sequences, of which 7% to 8.5% were detected only once. The ten top clones hold roughly 5.4% of the sample.

The germline V gene sets CDR1 to SGHAT and CDR2 to FQNNGV. The CDR3, cysteine through valine, is 13 amino acids long. The CDR3 DNA has 39 bases and is translated from base 1. The germline ends are 9 bases apart after V is trimmed by 3 bases and J by 3 bases. Every donor in the study was a healthy Caucasian. Three pairs of female monozygotic twins, all aged roughly 18 to 29 years, were included in the twin cohort. Positive isolation kits from Invitrogen were used to isolate the CD4+ and CD8+ T cell populations. Broader findings and caveats from the paper: In beta out-of-frame sequences, excess twin sharing was weaker, because having fewer shared sequences lowered the signal-to-noise ratio. Because the same donors could not be followed over many years, the conclusions relied on cross-sectional statistical analysis. Recombination models systematically underestimated out-of-frame TCR alpha sharing in monozygotic twins but agreed with sharing between unrelated individuals. Abundant cord blood beta clonotypes had fewer insertions, young adult naive repertoires showed a similar but weaker trend, and memory repertoires showed no such trend. Invariant T cells such as MAIT and iNKT could partly confound zero-insertion analyses, though diverse VJ usage argued against this for most clonotypes. Compared with coincidental sharing between unrelated individuals, out-of-frame TCR alpha sequences shared between twins showed an excess of sequences with low generation probability.

In addition, the sample was reused for a study of yellow fever vaccine responses in identical twins. As that second study puts it: The authors reported that the T cell response to vaccination in identical twins appeared partly convergent and partly personalized. Focusing on identical twins, the study followed the T cell clones that responded to the vaccine, and did so with precision.

The chain employs TRBV11-2 and TRBJ2-7; no D gene can be assigned with confidence. The receptor was isolated from a woman aged 18-29 years in good health. The sequencing sample was made of CD8+ T cells sorted from blood. Here the CDR3 is given as CASSFGGLYEQYV. Read as DNA, the sequence is TGTGCCAGCAGCTTCGGCGGCCTCTACGAGCAGTACGTC.